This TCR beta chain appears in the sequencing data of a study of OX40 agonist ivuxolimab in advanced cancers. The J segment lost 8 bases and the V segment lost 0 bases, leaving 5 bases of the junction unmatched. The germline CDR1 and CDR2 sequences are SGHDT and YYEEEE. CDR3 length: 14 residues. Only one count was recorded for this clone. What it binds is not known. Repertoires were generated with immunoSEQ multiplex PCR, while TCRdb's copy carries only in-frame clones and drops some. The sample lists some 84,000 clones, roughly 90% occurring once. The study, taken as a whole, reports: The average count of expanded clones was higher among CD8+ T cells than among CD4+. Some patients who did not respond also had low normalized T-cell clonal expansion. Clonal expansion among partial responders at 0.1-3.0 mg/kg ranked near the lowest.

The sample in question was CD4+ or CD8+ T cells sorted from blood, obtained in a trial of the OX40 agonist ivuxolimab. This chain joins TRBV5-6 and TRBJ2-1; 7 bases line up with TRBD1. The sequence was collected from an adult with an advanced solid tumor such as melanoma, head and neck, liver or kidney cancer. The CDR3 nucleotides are TGTGCCAGCAGCTTGGGCGACAGGGTGGATGAGCAGTTCTTC. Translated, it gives CASSLGDRVDEQFF.